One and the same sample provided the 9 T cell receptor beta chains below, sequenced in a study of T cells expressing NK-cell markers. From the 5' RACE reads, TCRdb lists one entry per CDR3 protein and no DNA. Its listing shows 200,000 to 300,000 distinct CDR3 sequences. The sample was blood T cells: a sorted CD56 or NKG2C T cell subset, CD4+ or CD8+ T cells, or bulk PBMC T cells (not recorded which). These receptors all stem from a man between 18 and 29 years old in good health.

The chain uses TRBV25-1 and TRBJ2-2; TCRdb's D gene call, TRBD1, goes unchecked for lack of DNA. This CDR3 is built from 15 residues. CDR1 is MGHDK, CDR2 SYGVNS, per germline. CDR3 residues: CASRGGQWYTGELFF.

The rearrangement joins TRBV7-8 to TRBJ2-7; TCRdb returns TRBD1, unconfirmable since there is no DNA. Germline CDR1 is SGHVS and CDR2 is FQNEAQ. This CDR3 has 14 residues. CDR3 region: CASSPTGHPYEQYF.

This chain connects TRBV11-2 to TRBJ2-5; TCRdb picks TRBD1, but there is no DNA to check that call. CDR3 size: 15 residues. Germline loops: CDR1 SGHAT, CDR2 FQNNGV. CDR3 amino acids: CASTITGAREETQYF.

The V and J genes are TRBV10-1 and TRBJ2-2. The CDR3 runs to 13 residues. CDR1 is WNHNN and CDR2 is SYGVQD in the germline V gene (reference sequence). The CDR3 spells CASSQLFPGELFF.

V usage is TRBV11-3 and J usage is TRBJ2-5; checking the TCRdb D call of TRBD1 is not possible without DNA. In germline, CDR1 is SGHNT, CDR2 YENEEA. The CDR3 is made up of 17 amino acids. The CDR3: CASSLPSGRESEETQYF.

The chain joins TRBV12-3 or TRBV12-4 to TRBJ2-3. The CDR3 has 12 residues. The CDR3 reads CASSLRAYMQYF.

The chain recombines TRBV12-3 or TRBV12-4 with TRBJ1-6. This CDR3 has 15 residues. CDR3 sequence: CASSLEGSLGSPLHF.

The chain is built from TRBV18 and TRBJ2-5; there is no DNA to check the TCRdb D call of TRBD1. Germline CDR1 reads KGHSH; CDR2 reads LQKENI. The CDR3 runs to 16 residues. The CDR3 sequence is CASSQVDRASSETQYF. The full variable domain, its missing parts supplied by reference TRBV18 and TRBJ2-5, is NAGVMQNPRHLVRRRGQEARLRCSPMKGHSHVYWYRQLPEEGLKFMVYLQKENIIDESGMPKERFSAEFPKEGPSILRIQQVVRGDSAAYFCASSQVDRASSETQYFGPGTRLLVL.

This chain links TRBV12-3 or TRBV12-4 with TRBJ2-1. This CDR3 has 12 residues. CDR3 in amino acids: CASSLAGIKQFF.